This TCR beta chain originates from a study of blood T cell repertoires in COVID-19. On the study more broadly: The United States, Italy and Spain supplied acute and convalescent COVID-19 samples. Nucleic acid was either cDNA or gDNA, and it came from T cells, B-cell-depleted T cells, or PBMCs.

Original handling: Cell counts per sample came from amplifying reference gene primers. Only in-frame clones appear in the TCRdb table, and some are missing; sequencing was by immunoSEQ multiplex PCR. The D gene and trimming were derived from the DNA, and the V and J assignments and clone size from that table. The data show about 82,000 clones, with over 80% seen just once and more than 15% held by the top ten. The CDR3 spans 16 residues. Sequenced: peripheral blood. The TCR comes from an older man with active or convalescent COVID-19. V and J are TRBV1 and TRBJ2-7; the table names TRBD2, a call not compared with the DNA. TRBV1 corresponds to a pseudogene. CDR3 DNA sequence: TGCACCAGCAGCCAAGTAACTACTAGCGGGAGAGACGAGCAGTACGTC. Translated: CTSSQVTTSGRDEQYV.